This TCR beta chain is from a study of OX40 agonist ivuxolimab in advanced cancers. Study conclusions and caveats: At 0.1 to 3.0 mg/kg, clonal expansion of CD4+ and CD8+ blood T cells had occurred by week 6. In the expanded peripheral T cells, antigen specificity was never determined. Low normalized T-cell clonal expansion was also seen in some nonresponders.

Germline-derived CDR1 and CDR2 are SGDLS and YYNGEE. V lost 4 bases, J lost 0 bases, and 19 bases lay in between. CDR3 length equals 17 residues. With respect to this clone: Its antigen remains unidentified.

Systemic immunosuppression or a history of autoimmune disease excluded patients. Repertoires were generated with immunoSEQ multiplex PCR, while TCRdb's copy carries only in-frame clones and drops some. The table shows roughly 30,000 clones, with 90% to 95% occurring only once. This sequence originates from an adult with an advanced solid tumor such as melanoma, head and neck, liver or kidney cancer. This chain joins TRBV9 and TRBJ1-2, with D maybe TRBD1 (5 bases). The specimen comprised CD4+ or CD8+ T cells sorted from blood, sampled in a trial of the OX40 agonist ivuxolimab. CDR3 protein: CASSSTRGGKPNYGYTF. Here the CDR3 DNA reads TGTGCCAGCAGCTCTACCCGCGGGGGAAAACCTAACTATGGCTACACCTTC.